A single sample is the source of the 24 T cell receptor beta chains below, sequenced in a study of blood T cell repertoires in COVID-19. Repertoires were generated with immunoSEQ multiplex PCR, while TCRdb's copy carries only in-frame clones and drops some. There are roughly 45,000 clones in the sample; 70% to 90% occur only once, and 5.4% lies in the top ten. The sequencing sample was made of peripheral blood. Receptors were obtained from a man aged 50-60 years with active COVID-19.

The V and J genes are TRBV7-9 and TRBJ2-1; 9 bases match TRBD2. This CDR3 has 16 residues. Germline CDR1 is SEHNR and CDR2 is FQNEAQ (reference sequence). V shed 5 bases and J 7 bases; nucleotides not matched to a gene: 12. CDR3 nucleotide sequence: TGTGCCAGCAGCCTCCTGACCGGGACTAGCAGAAATGAGCAGTTCTTC. It translates to CASSLLTGTSRNEQFF.

This chain joins TRBV6-5 and TRBJ2-7; TRBD1 agrees at 9 bases. Losses at the gene ends were 2 bases for V and 12 bases for J; bases not matched to a gene: 11. Germline values: CDR1 MNHEY, CDR2 SVGAGI. The CDR3 is 14 residues long. In DNA form, the CDR3 reads TGTGCCAGCAGTTACGACAGGGGGTCTAACTCTCGGTACTTC. Its translation: CASSYDRGSNSRYF.

The rearrangement links TRBV5-1 to TRBJ1-5; 8 nucleotides agree with TRBD1. The CDR3 runs 14 residues. Trimming took 6 bases from V and 5 from J; bases not matched to a gene: 7. Germline loops: CDR1 SGHRS, CDR2 YFSETQ. CDR3 DNA sequence: TGCGCCAGCAAGGAGACAGGGGCCTATCAGCCCCAGCATTTT. Protein product: CASKETGAYQPQHF. Using reference TRBV5-1 and TRBJ1-5 for the parts outside the CDR3, the full variable domain is KAGVTQTPRYLIKTRGQQVTLSCSPISGHRSVSWYQQTPGQGLQFLFEYFSETQRNKGNFPGRFSGRQFSNSRSEMNVSTLELGDSALYLCASKETGAYQPQHFGDGTRLSIL.

This chain connects TRBV18 to TRBJ1-6; maybe TRBD1 (5 bases). CDR3 length equals 15 residues. CDR1 is KGHSH and CDR2 is LQKENI in the germline V gene. The V and J ends lost 3 bases and 10 bases respectively, with 16 bases between them. CDR3 coding DNA: TGTGCCAGCTCACCCGGGACTGTGGTTTGGTCACCCCTCCACTTT. This translates into CASSPGTVVWSPLHF.

The CDR3 DNA reads as TGTGCCAGCAGCTTGAAATCTAGCGGGGGGAATACGCAGTATTTT. Translating it yields CASSLKSSGGNTQYF. The chain carries TRBV7-2 and TRBJ2-3, with 11 bases that match TRBD2. Germline CDR1 reads SGHTA; CDR2 reads FQGNSA. J gave up 7 bases and V 3 bases, and 6 bases lay outside the gene matches. This CDR3 has 15 residues. Using reference TRBV7-2 and TRBJ2-3 for the parts outside the CDR3, the full variable domain is GAGVSQSPSNKVTEKGKDVELRCDPISGHTALYWYRQSLGQGLEFLIYFQGNSAPDKSGLPSDRFSAERTGGSVSTLTIQRTQQEDSAVYLCASSLKSSGGNTQYFGPGTRLTVL.

This clone was counted only a few times. The chain couples TRBV19 to TRBJ2-3, with D maybe TRBD2 (5 bases). V lost 7 bases to trimming and J lost 3 bases, with 14 bases between them. CDR1 is LNHDA, CDR2 SQIVND, per germline (reference sequence). The CDR3 is 14 amino acids. CDR3 residues: CASTGSRGTDTQYF. In DNA form, the CDR3 reads TGTGCCAGTACGGGCTCCCGAGGGACAGATACGCAGTATTTT.

This clone was observed a single time. This chain uses TRBV2 with TRBJ2-5, with 7 bases aligning to TRBD1. V was pared by 6 bases and J by 5 bases, with 9 bases of the junction left unmatched. This CDR3 is built from 14 residues. Looked up from germline, CDR1 is SNHLY and CDR2 is FYNNEI. The chain's CDR3 is CASSPGTVRETQYF. CDR3 in DNA: TGTGCCAGCAGCCCCGGGACAGTCCGGGAGACCCAGTACTTC.

The chain uses TRBV5-1 and TRBJ2-3, with 9 bases aligning to TRBD2. The V segment lost 3 bases and the J segment 1 base; nucleotides outside the gene matches: 3. Germline CDR1 and CDR2: SGHRS and YFSETQ. The CDR3 loop spans 15 amino acids. The CDR3, as DNA: TGCGCCAGCAGCTCACTAGCGGGCGGCACAGATACGCAGTATTTT. Translating gives CASSSLAGGTDTQYF.

The rearrangement links TRBV24-1 to TRBJ1-2; 8 bases line up with TRBD1. Trimming took 9 bases from V and 5 from J; bases not matched to a gene: 7. The germline V gene has CDR1 KGHDR and CDR2 SFDVKD. The CDR3 has 13 amino acids. Here the CDR3 DNA reads TGTGCCACCCAACCGGGACAGGCTTATGGCTACACCTTC. It encodes CATQPGQAYGYTF.

The chain has TRBV28 and TRBJ2-7; possible D gene TRBD2, 6 bases. CDR1 MDHEN and CDR2 SYDVKM come from the germline V gene. The V end was cut by 3 bases, the J end by 2 bases, with 11 bases between. There are 14 residues in the CDR3. The CDR3 reads CASSFAGTPYEQYF. The CDR3 coding sequence is TGTGCCAGCAGTTTCGCGGGAACCCCCTACGAGCAGTACTTC.

This clone showed up just a few times. CDR3 sequence: CASSVSGSIYNEQFF. CDR3 nucleotides: TGTGCCAGTAGTGTTAGCGGGAGTATCTACAATGAGCAGTTCTTC. The chain combines TRBV19 with TRBJ2-1; TRBD2 aligns across 9 bases. The CDR3 length is 15 residues. CDR1 and CDR2 (germline): LNHDA, SQIVND (reference sequence). Trimming at V came to 5 bases and at J to 3 bases, leaving 5 bases not matched to a gene.

CDR3 in amino acids: CASSPTGGTGAHGYTF. For the CDR3, the DNA is TGTGCCAGCAGCCCCACTGGGGGGACAGGGGCCCATGGCTACACCTTC. This rearrangement joins TRBV5-6 to TRBJ1-2; the match to TRBD1 covers 10 bases. The V and J ends lost 4 bases and 6 bases, in that order; junction bases with no gene match: 12. This CDR3 region has 16 residues. Germline CDR1 reads SGHDT; CDR2 reads YYEEEE.

The V gene is TRBV7-9, the J gene TRBJ1-2; 7 bases match TRBD1. V was pared by 5 bases and J by 2 bases, with 8 bases of the junction left unmatched. This CDR3 contains 15 residues. Germline-derived CDR1 and CDR2 are SEHNR and FQNEAQ (reference sequence). The CDR3: CASSATGTVNYGYTF. The CDR3 nucleotides are TGTGCCAGCAGCGCCACCGGGACAGTAAACTATGGCTACACCTTC. The whole variable domain, remainder taken from reference TRBV7-9 and TRBJ1-2, is DTGVSQNPRHKITKRGQNVTFRCDPISEHNRLYWYRQTLGQGPEFLTYFQNEAQLEKSRLLSDRFSAERPKGSFSTLEIQRTEQGDSAMYLCASSATGTVNYGYTFGSGTRLTVV.

Written as DNA, the CDR3 is TGTGCCAGCAGCCAAACTAGCGGGAGAATCTACGAGCAGTACTTC. This sequence encodes CASSQTSGRIYEQYF. The chain is built from TRBV14 and TRBJ2-7; TRBD2 matches 11 bases. The CDR3 loop spans 15 amino acids. The germline gives CDR1 SGHDN, CDR2 FVKESK. V shed 2 bases, J shed 3 bases, and the junction held 3 bases outside the gene matches. Looking up the rest from reference TRBV14 and TRBJ2-7 gives the full variable domain: EAGVTQFPSHSVIEKGQTVTLRCDPISGHDNLYWYRRVMGKEIKFLLHFVKESKQDESGMPNNRFLAERTGGTYSTLKVQPAELEDSGVYFCASSQTSGRIYEQYFGPGTRLTVT.

The J gene is TRBJ2-5, the V gene TRBV5-4; 8 nucleotides agree with TRBD2. This CDR3 has 17 residues. Germline CDR1 SGHNT, CDR2 YYREEE (reference sequence). Unmatched junction bases numbered 13, after V lost 4 bases and J lost 2 bases. The CDR3: CASSRRVVSGGQETQYF. CDR3 in DNA: TGTGCCAGCAGCCGTCGGGTGGTAAGCGGGGGACAAGAGACCCAGTACTTC.

The rearrangement uses TRBV7-2 and TRBJ1-4, with 9 bases lining up with TRBD1. The CDR3 consists of 15 residues. CDR1 and CDR2 from the germline V gene are SGHTA and FQGNSA. V was clipped by 5 bases and J by 10 bases; unmatched bases: 11. The CDR3 reads CASSLPGQGIGKLFF. The CDR3 nucleotides are TGTGCCAGCAGCCTACCGGGACAGGGAATTGGAAAACTGTTTTTT. Complete variable domain (other parts from reference TRBV7-2 and TRBJ1-4): GAGVSQSPSNKVTEKGKDVELRCDPISGHTALYWYRQSLGQGLEFLIYFQGNSAPDKSGLPSDRFSAERTGGSVSTLTIQRTQQEDSAVYLCASSLPGQGIGKLFFGSGTQLSVL.

This chain connects TRBV5-4 to TRBJ1-1; the D is unclear. With 4 bases removed from V and 0 bases from J, the gap between germline ends came to 13 bases. Germline V gene data show CDR1 as SGHNT and CDR2 as YYREEE (reference sequence). The CDR3 has 15 amino acids. The CDR3 sequence is CASSPMTRLNTEAFF. The CDR3 nucleotides read TGTGCCAGCAGCCCAATGACAAGACTGAACACTGAAGCTTTCTTT.

J is TRBJ2-7 and V is TRBV28, with D maybe TRBD1 (5 bases). Trimming cost V 10 bases and J 0 bases, with 10 bases left between them. The CDR3 runs 12 residues. Per germline, CDR1 MDHEN and CDR2 SYDVKM. CDR3 DNA sequence: TGTGCCACCGATGACAGCTCCTACGAGCAGTACTTC. Its translation: CATDDSSYEQYF.

The rearrangement links TRBV18 to TRBJ2-7, with D possibly TRBD2 on 6 matching bases. Trimming pared 6 bases from V and 4 bases from J, leaving 19 bases between. Germline V CDR1 and CDR2: KGHSH, LQKENI. The CDR3 runs 15 residues. The CDR3: CASSSHPGLTYEQYF. The CDR3 DNA reads as TGTGCCAGCTCGTCCCACCCGGGACTCACGTACGAGCAGTACTTC.

This chain connects TRBV18 to TRBJ2-7; perhaps TRBD1 as D (6 bases). V was cut by 1 base and J by 3 bases, with 10 bases left in between. The CDR3 covers 14 residues. Germline CDR1 KGHSH, CDR2 LQKENI. As DNA, the CDR3 is TGTGCCAGCTCACCACTGACAGGAGACTACGAGCAGTACTTC. Protein sequence: CASSPLTGDYEQYF. Looking up the rest from reference TRBV18 and TRBJ2-7 gives the full variable domain: NAGVMQNPRHLVRRRGQEARLRCSPMKGHSHVYWYRQLPEEGLKFMVYLQKENIIDESGMPKERFSAEFPKEGPSILRIQQVVRGDSAAYFCASSPLTGDYEQYFGPGTRLTVT.

This sequence joins TRBV18 and TRBJ2-1; 8 nucleotides line up with TRBD1. V shed 4 bases, J shed 6 bases, and the junction held 5 bases outside the gene matches. CDR1 is KGHSH and CDR2 is LQKENI in the germline V gene. This CDR3 is built from 14 residues. The CDR3 sequence: CASSRGTGVNEQFF. CDR3 DNA sequence: TGTGCCAGCTCACGGGGGACAGGCGTCAATGAGCAGTTCTTC.

The V gene is TRBV19, the J gene TRBJ1-4; perhaps TRBD1 as D (5 bases). The V end was cut by 4 bases, the J end by 4 bases, with 13 bases between. The CDR3 extends over 15 amino acids. The germline CDR1 and CDR2 sequences are LNHDA and SQIVND (reference sequence). Here the CDR3 reads CASSTGQLINEKLFF. DNA for the CDR3: TGTGCCAGTAGTACCGGACAATTAATTAATGAAAAACTGTTTTTT.

The chain uses TRBV5-1 and TRBJ1-2, with a tentative D call TRBD1 (6 bases). There are 13 residues in the CDR3. Per the germline V gene, CDR1 is SGHRS and CDR2 is YFSETQ. Trimming shortened V by 5 bases and J by 3 bases, and 11 bases separated the two germline ends. The CDR3 loop reads CASSKQGDYGYTF. The CDR3 nucleotides are TGCGCCAGCAGTAAACAGGGTGACTATGGCTACACCTTC.

The chain uses TRBV4-3 and TRBJ1-1; D is uncertain. Deletions cut 0 bases from V and 6 bases from J, with 17 bases between. CDR1 is LGHNA, CDR2 YSLEER, per germline. The CDR3 length is 16 residues. The CDR3 DNA reads as TGCGCCAGCAGCCAAGATCGAGCTCTGGACTACTCTGAAGCTTTCTTT. Encoded protein: CASSQDRALDYSEAFF.